Listed below are T cell receptor beta chains from one sample, sequenced in a study of control samples from healthy donors and cancer patients. Sequencing was performed with immunoSEQ multiplex PCR; in TCRdb, only in-frame clones are kept and a portion is missing. The table includes under 450,000 clones, 80% to 95% detected once. The sample was PBMCs. These receptors were obtained from a man in his forties or fifties with head and neck cancer. The CDR3 runs from the conserved cysteine through the conserved F or W. A D gene is named only where the DNA matches it firmly. Clone sizes are given selectively: once, few, many, or a class where the clone is expanded.

TRBD1 | NA | TRBJ2-2 | TRBV4-1 | TGCGCCAGCAGCCAACGGACAGGGTTGGACACCGGGGAGCTGTTTTTT | CASSQRTGLDTGELFF
TRBD2 | NA | TRBJ2-7 | TRBV3-1/TRBV3-2 | TGTGCCAGCAGCCAAAGACTAGCTGGGGGAAGTAGCGAGCAGTACTTC | CASSQRLAGGSSEQYF
NA | few | TRBJ1-5 | TRBV5-5 | TGTGCCAGCAGCTTGGCCGGGGGAAGTCAGCCCCAGCATTTT | CASSLAGGSQPQHF
TRBD1 | NA | TRBJ2-2 | TRBV29-1 | TGCAGCGTGACCGGGACAGGGGGTAGGGGGGAGCTGTTTTTT | CSVTGTGGRGELFF
NA | NA | TRBJ2-1 | TRBV28 | TGTGCCAGCACCCCCGCCGGGGGCAGCAATGAGCAGTTCTTC | CASTPAGGSNEQFF
NA | NA | TRBJ2-6 | TRBV28 | TGTGCCAGCAGTTTCCCAGGCGGTATATCTGGGGCCAACGTCCTGACTTTC | CASSFPGGISGANVLTF
NA | NA | TRBJ2-7 | TRBV6-6 | TGTGCCAGCAGTTACCCCTCGGGGCACTCCTACGAGCAGTACTTC | CASSYPSGHSYEQYF
NA | NA | TRBJ1-1 | TRBV28 | TGTGCCAGCAGTTTCTTGAAAGGGGAGGTGAACAACACTGAAGCTTTCTTT | CASSFLKGEVNNTEAFF
NA | once | TRBJ2-6 | TRBV11-2 | TGTGCCAGCAGCCTCGACAGGTCTGGGGCCAACGTCCTGACTTTC | CASSLDRSGANVLTF
NA | NA | TRBJ2-7 | TRBV7-2 | TGTGCCAGCAGCTTGGTTACCTTAGGACAGCGCTACGAGCAGTACTTC | CASSLVTLGQRYEQYF
TRBD1 | NA | TRBJ2-1 | TRBV6-2/TRBV6-3 | TGTGCCAGCAGTCTAAGGACACAGGGGGACGATGAGCAGTTCTTC | CASSLRTQGDDEQFF
NA | NA | TRBJ1-4 | TRBV5-1 | TGCGCCAGCTCAGGAGGACTGGCGGAGGAAAAACTGTTTTTT | CASSGGLAEEKLFF
NA | NA | TRBJ1-5 | TRBV12-3/TRBV12-4 | TGTGCCGGTACGGTCGACAATCAGCCCCAGCATTTT | CAGTVDNQPQHF
NA | NA | TRBJ1-2 | TRBV7-2 | TGTGCCATCGAGGTTAACTATGGCTACACCTTC | CAIEVNYGYTF
TRBD1 | NA | TRBJ1-1 | TRBV4-1 | TGCGCCAGCAGCCAAGGGGCAGGGGGTTTGGCTGAAGCTTTCTTT | CASSQGAGGLAEAFF
NA | NA | TRBJ1-5 | TRBV4-1 | TGCGCCAGCAGCCAAGATCCGGGGGCCCTAAATCAGCCCCAGCATTTT | CASSQDPGALNQPQHF
NA | NA | TRBJ1-5 | TRBV19 | TGTGCCAGCCCCCCGGGGAGGGGAACGAGCAATCAGCCCCAGCATTTT | CASPPGRGTSNQPQHF
TRBD1 | NA | TRBJ1-5 | TRBV6-5 | TGTGCCAGCAGCCTCCACGGACAGGGTGGGCAGCCCCAGCATTTT | CASSLHGQGGQPQHF
TRBD1 | NA | TRBJ1-4 | TRBV7-3 | TGTGCCAGCAGCCCGGGGACAGGGAGTGAAAAACTGTTTTTT | CASSPGTGSEKLFF
NA | NA | TRBJ2-1 | TRBV24-1 | TGTGCCATACAGGCGAAGCAGTTCTTC | CAIQAKQFF
NA | NA | TRBJ2-5 | TRBV5-1 | TGCGCCAGCAGCTCACGTGGGGTGGGGATACAAGAGACCCAGTACTTC | CASSSRGVGIQETQYF
TRBD1 | NA | TRBJ1-2 | TRBV6-5 | TGTGCCAGCAGTTACTCGACCTCACGACAGGGTAATGGCTACACCTTC | CASSYSTSRQGNGYTF
NA | NA | TRBJ2-7 | TRBV15 | TGTGCCACCAGTTTCCATTGGGCGTCCCCCGAGCAGTACTTC | CATSFHWASPEQYF
NA | NA | TRBJ1-6 | TRBV18 | TGTGCCAGCTCACCTCTTTCAACGGACCCTTCAAGCTCCTATAATTCACCCCTCCACTTT | CASSPLSTDPSSSYNSPLHF